The entry below describes one T cell receptor beta chain. This clonotype was seen at least ten times. What antigen it recognizes has not been identified. No per-base quality is available; no much larger clone lies one base away. The data belong to a study of T cell repertoires in cytomegalovirus infection (dated by TCRdb to about 2019). In terms of the full investigation: Alongside well-studied HLA-B-restricted epitopes, the peptide stimulations were aimed at recently identified HLA-C-restricted CMV epitopes, whose presentation resists viral immunomodulation. Donor HLA type was relevant to the analysis, because carriage of CMV infection together with the matching HLA type was indicated by public TCR beta signatures.

General findings and caveats noted by the study authors: In both this cohort and an independent cohort of 352 donors, the cumulative frequency of public TCR beta family members distinguished carriers of CMV infection plus the relevant HLA type. The ex vivo response was dominated by HLA-C-restricted CMV-specific TCR beta clonotypes, which also provided the single most frequent clonotype in two of eight donors.

V trim: 1 base; J trim: 1 base; unmatched bases: 8. Per the germline V gene, SGHTA is the CDR1 and FQGNSA is the CDR2. Measured from the cysteine to the phenylalanine, the CDR3 is 19 residues long. Left in the record is the CDR3 DNA by itself, 57 bases read in frame from the first base. In the paper's terms, the treatment or condition label means: in vitro stimulation with specific CMV peptide epitopes to enrich CMV-specific T cells. The sequencer was an Illumina HiSeq 1500. In-frame beta chains were kept once TCRdb had trimmed the public reads at Q25 with fastp and called clones with MiXCR. Entries are consolidated by CDR3 protein sequence, retaining the most common genes and DNA. For this sample there are around 430,000 distinct CDR3 sequences; approximately 42% appear just once. Together, the top ten hold 43% of the sample.

This sequence originates from a human donor in good health (CMV status not recorded). Some clones in this sample may be carry-over from other donors' samples. The chain employs TRBV7-2 and TRBJ2-2, with 11 bases matching TRBD2. The specimen was cultured PBMCs, collected from culture after CMV antigen stimulation. CDR3 sequence: CASSLVGTSGFRNTGELFF. The DNA sequence is given as TGTGCCAGCAGCTTAGTTGGGACTAGCGGCTTTCGGAACACCGGGGAGCTGTTTTTT.